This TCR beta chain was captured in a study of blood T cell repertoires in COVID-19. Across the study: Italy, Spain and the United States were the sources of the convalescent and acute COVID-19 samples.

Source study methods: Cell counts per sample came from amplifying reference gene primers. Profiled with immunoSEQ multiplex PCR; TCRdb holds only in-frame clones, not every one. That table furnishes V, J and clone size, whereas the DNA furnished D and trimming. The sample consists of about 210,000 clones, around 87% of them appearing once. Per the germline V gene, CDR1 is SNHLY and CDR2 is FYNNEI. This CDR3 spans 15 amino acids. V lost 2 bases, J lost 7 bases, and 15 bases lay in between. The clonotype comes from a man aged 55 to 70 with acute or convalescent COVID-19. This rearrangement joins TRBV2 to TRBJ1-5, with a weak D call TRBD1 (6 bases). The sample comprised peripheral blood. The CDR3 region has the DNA TGTGCCAGCAGTGAAAGGTCGGGGCAGGGGCAGCCCCAGCATTTT. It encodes CASSERSGQGQPQHF.